One and the same sample provided the 11 T cell receptor beta chains below, sequenced in a study of shared clonotypes between healthy human individuals. Repertoires were generated with immunoSEQ multiplex PCR, while TCRdb's copy carries only in-frame clones and drops some. The repertoire consists of 470,000 or so clones, with 70% to 80% occurring once and the leading ten covering around 13%. What was sequenced was PBMCs. Every receptor here comes from a woman between 40 and 55 years old in good health. Some clones in this sample may be carry-over from other donors' samples.

The chain is built from TRBV13 and TRBJ1-1, with 10 bases that match TRBD1. The V and J ends lost 1 base and 1 base, in that order; junction bases with no gene match: 6. There are 17 residues in the CDR3. Germline lookup yields CDR1 PRHDT and CDR2 FYEKMQ (reference sequence). CDR3 DNA: TGTGCCAGCAGCTTAGTACCCGGACAGGGGGGGAACACTGAAGCTTTCTTT. Protein sequence: CASSLVPGQGGNTEAFF.

As for this clone: A much bigger clone sits one base away, suggesting this may be a read error. The rearrangement links TRBV2 to TRBJ1-5, with D maybe TRBD1 (6 bases). CDR1 and CDR2 from the germline V gene are SNHLY and FYNNEI. V lost 2 bases and J 5 bases, leaving 10 bases between the germline ends. This CDR3 comprises 14 residues. The CDR3 sequence: CASSEWGRDQPQHF. The CDR3 coding sequence is TGTGCCAGCAGTGAATGGGGGCGGGATCAGCCCCAGCATTTT.

In this sample, this clone turned up a few times. The V and J genes are TRBV30 and TRBJ1-1, with D maybe TRBD1 (5 bases). The CDR3 covers 15 residues. With 0 bases removed from V and 4 bases from J, the gap between germline ends came to 15 bases. The V gene's germline CDR1 is GTSNPN and CDR2 SVGIG (reference sequence). CDR3 bases: TGTGCCTGGAGTGTACCAGGGTTAAGGGCCACTGAAGCTTTCTTT. Translating gives CAWSVPGLRATEAFF.

The chain carries TRBV18 and TRBJ2-7, with a weak D call TRBD2 (6 bases). The CDR3 spans 15 residues. V was shortened by 2 bases and J by 2 bases, with 13 bases between the two germline ends. From germline, CDR1 is KGHSH and CDR2 LQKENI. This chain's CDR3 is CASSPGLANPYEQYF. In DNA, the CDR3 is TGTGCCAGCTCACCAGGCCTAGCGAACCCCTACGAGCAGTACTTC.

J is TRBJ1-3 and V is TRBV4-1; D possibly corresponds to TRBD1 (6 bases). Germline V gene sequence: CDR1 MGHRA, CDR2 YSYEKL. Deletions cut 4 bases from V and 0 bases from J, with 10 bases between. The CDR3 loop spans 15 amino acids. DNA of the CDR3: TGCGCCAGCAGCCCGGGACACTTCTCTGGAAACACCATATATTTT. Protein sequence: CASSPGHFSGNTIYF.

The chain is built from TRBV7-2 and TRBJ2-3; TRBD2 is a possible D gene (5 bases). V shed 6 bases and J shed 2 bases, with 9 bases lying between them. The CDR3 consists of 13 residues. Per germline, CDR1 SGHTA and CDR2 FQGNSA. CDR3 sequence reads: CASSFGNTDTQYF. CDR3 nucleotides: TGTGCCAGCAGTTTCGGGAACACAGATACGCAGTATTTT.

The chain uses TRBV29-1 and TRBJ1-1; TRBD1 is a possible D gene (6 bases). The CDR3 loop spans 13 amino acids. Trimming took 2 bases from V and 4 from J, leaving 11 bases between them. The germline gives CDR1 SQVTM, CDR2 ANQGSEA. The CDR3 sequence: CSVETGRGTEAFF. The CDR3 DNA is TGCAGCGTTGAAACAGGGAGAGGCACTGAAGCTTTCTTT.

The chain employs TRBV11-3 and TRBJ2-3, with D tentatively TRBD1 (6 bases). Per germline, CDR1 SGHNT and CDR2 YENEEA. CDR3 length: 14 amino acids. Trimming stripped 5 bases from V and 2 bases from J, with 11 bases between. CDR3: CASSLRDTTDTQYF. The CDR3 nucleotides read TGTGCCAGCAGCCTAAGGGACACCACAGATACGCAGTATTTT.

The V and J genes are TRBV7-9 and TRBJ2-5; perhaps D is TRBD1 or TRBD2 (5 bases each). Germline CDR1 is SEHNR and CDR2 is FQNEAQ (reference sequence). The CDR3 contains 15 residues. V shed 5 bases and J shed 6 bases, with 19 bases lying between them. Here the CDR3 DNA reads TGTGCCAGCAGCCGGAGCGAGAGTGGGGGAAAGACCCAGTACTTC. This sequence encodes CASSRSESGGKTQYF.

This sequence joins TRBV7-2 and TRBJ1-2; D is ambiguous. The CDR3 covers 13 residues. Trimming took 2 bases from V and 4 from J, leaving 8 bases between them. CDR1 and CDR2 (germline): SGHTA, FQGNSA. CDR3 bases: TGTGCCAGCAGCTTAAAAATAGGCTATGGCTACACCTTC. Protein product: CASSLKIGYGYTF.

The rearrangement links TRBV7-9 to TRBJ2-3; D is unresolved. Trimming took 3 bases from V and 4 from J, leaving 5 bases between them. From germline, CDR1 is SEHNR and CDR2 FQNEAQ (reference sequence). The length of the CDR3 is 12 residues. CDR3 region: CASSFNADTQYF. The CDR3 DNA sequence: TGTGCCAGCAGCTTTAACGCAGATACGCAGTATTTT.